The present T cell receptor beta chain was sequenced within a study of T cell clones after liver transplantation. Study information: Graft-donor-reactive sequences were compared with third-party-reactive TCRbeta sequences from pre-transplant mixed lymphocyte reactions. At least one year of complete immunosuppression withdrawal without enzymes over twice normal defined tolerance.

Sequenced by immunoSEQ multiplex PCR; TCRdb stores in-frame clones only, minus some. Counted here are 95,000 to 110,000 clones, 84% occurring once; the ten biggest clones make up roughly 2.8%. This clone came up once. The length of the CDR3 is 15 residues. Germline CDR1 MDHEN, CDR2 SYDVKM. The V and J ends lost 6 bases and 0 bases respectively, with 12 bases between them. Sequences were derived from CD4+ T cells from blood, sampled about 50 months after liver transplant. The rearrangement joins TRBV28 to TRBJ2-1; D is perhaps TRBD1 or TRBD2 (6 bases each). This sequence originates from a human patient who received a liver transplant. Some T cells may have come from the graft donor. CDR3 amino acids: CASRGGGYSYNEQFF. The DNA of the CDR3 is TGTGCCAGCAGAGGAGGGGGTTACTCCTACAATGAGCAGTTCTTC.